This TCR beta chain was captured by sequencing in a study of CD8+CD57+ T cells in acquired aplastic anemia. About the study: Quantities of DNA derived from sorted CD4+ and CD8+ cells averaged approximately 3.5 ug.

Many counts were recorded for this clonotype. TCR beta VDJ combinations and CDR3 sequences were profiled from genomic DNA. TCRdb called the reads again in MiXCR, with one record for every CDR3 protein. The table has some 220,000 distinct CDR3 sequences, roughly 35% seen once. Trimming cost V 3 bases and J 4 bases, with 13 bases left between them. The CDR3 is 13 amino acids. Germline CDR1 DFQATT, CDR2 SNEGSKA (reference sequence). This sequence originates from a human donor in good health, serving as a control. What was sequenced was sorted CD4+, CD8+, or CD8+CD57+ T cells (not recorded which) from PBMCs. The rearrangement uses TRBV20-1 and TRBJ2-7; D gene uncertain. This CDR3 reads CSASFDIGYEQYF. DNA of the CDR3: TGCAGTGCTAGTTTCGATATAGGGTACGAGCAGTACTTC.